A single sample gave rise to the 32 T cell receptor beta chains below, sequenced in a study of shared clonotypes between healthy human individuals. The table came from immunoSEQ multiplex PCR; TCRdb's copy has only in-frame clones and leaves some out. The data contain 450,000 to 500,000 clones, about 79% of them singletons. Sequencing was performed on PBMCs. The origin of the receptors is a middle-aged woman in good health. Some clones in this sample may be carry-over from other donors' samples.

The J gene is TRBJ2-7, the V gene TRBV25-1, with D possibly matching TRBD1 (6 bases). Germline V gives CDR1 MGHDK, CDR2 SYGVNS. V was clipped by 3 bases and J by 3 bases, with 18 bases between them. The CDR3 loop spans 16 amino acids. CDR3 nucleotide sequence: TGTGCCAGCAGTGATCACTCCGGGAAGGGGGACTACGAGCAGTACTTC. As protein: CASSDHSGKGDYEQYF.

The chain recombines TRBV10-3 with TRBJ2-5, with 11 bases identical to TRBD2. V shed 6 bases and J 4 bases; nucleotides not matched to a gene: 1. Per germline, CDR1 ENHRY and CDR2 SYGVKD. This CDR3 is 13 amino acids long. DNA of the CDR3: TGTGCCATCAGCGGACTAGCGGGAGAGACCCAGTACTTC. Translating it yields CAISGLAGETQYF.

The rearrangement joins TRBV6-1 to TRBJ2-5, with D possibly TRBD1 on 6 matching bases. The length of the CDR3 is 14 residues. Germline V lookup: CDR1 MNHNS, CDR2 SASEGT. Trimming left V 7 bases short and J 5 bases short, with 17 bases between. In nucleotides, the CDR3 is TGTGCCAGCACCCGGGTACAGGGCTATGAGACCCAGTACTTC. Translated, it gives CASTRVQGYETQYF.

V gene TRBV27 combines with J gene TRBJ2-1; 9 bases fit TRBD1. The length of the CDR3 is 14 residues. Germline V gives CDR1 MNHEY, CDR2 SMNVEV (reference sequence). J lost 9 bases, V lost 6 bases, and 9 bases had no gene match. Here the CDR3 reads CASSMGQGLFEQFF. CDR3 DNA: TGTGCCAGCAGCATGGGACAGGGTCTTTTTGAGCAGTTCTTC.

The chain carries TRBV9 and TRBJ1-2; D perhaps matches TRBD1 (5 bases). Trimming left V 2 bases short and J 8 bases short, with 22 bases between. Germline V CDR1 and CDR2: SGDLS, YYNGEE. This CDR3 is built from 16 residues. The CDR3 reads CASSVGFVRGWSGYTF. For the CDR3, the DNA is TGTGCCAGCAGCGTGGGATTCGTTCGGGGGTGGTCGGGCTACACCTTC.

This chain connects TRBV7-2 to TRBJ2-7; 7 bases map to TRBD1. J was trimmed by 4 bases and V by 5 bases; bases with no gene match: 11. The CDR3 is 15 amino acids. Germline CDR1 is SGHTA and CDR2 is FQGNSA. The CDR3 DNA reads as TGTGCCAGCAGCACGACCCCAGGGGGACGTTACGAGCAGTACTTC. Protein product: CASSTTPGGRYEQYF.

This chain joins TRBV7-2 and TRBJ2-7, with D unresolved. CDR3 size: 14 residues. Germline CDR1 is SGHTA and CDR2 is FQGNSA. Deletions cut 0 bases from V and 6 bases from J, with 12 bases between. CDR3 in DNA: TGTGCCAGCAGCTTAGCGACCAGAGGTGGCGAGCAGTACTTC. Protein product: CASSLATRGGEQYF.

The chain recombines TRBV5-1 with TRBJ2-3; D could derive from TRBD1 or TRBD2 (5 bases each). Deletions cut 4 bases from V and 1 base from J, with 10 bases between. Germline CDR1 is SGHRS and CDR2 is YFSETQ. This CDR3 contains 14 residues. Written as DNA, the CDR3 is TGCGCCAGCAGCGGGGGAAGAGGCACAGATACGCAGTATTTT. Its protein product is CASSGGRGTDTQYF.

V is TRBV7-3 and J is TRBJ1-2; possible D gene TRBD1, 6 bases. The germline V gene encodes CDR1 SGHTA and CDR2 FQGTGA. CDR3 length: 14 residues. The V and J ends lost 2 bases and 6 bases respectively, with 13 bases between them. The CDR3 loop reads CASSLDGGRDGYTF. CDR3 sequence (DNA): TGTGCCAGCAGCTTAGACGGGGGCAGGGATGGCTACACCTTC.

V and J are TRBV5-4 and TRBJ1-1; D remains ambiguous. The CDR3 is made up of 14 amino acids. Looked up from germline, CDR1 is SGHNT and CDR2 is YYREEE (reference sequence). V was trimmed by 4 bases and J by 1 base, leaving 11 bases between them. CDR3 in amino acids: CASSHSTENTEAFF. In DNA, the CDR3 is TGTGCCAGCAGCCACAGCACGGAGAACACTGAAGCTTTCTTT.

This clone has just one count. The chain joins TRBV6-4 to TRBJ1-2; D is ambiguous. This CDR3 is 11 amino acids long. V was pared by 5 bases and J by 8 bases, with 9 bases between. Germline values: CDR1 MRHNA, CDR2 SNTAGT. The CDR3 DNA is TGTGCCAGCAGTCTACCGCCCGGCTACACCTTC. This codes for CASSLPPGYTF.

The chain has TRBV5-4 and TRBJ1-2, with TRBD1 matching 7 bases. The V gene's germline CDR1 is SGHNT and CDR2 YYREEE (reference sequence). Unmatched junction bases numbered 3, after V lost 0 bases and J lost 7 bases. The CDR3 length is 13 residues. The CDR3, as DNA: TGTGCCAGCAGCTTGGACAGGGGAACTGGCTACACCTTC. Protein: CASSLDRGTGYTF.

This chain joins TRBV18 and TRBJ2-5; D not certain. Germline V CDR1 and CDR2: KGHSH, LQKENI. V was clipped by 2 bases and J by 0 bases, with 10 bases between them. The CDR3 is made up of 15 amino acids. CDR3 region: CASSPTLSYQETQYF. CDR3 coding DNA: TGTGCCAGCTCACCAACTTTGTCGTACCAAGAGACCCAGTACTTC.

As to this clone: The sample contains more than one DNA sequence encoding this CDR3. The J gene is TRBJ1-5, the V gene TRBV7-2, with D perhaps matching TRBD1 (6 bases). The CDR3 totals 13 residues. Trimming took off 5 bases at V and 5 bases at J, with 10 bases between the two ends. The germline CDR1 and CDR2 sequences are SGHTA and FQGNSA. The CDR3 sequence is CASSIRGDQPQHF. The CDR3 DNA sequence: TGTGCCAGCAGCATCAGGGGAGATCAGCCCCAGCATTTT.

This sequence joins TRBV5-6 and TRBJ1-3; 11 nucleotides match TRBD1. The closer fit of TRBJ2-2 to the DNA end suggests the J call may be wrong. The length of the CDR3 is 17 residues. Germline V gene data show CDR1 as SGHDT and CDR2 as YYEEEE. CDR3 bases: TGTGCCAGCACCTTCCCGACCGGGACAGGGGGCACCGGGGAGCTGTTTTTT. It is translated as CASTFPTGTGGTGELFF.

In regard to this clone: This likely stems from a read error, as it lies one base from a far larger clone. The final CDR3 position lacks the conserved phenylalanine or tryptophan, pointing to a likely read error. CDR3 region: CASSQIQDPNTEAFS. CDR3 nucleotide sequence: TGTGCCAGCTCACAGATACAGGACCCGAACACTGAAGCTTTCTCT. The gene calls are TRBV18 and TRBJ1-1; a possible D gene is TRBD1 (5 bases). V was clipped by 4 bases and J by 1 base, with 13 bases between them. Germline V gene sequence: CDR1 KGHSH, CDR2 LQKENI. This CDR3 is 15 amino acids long.

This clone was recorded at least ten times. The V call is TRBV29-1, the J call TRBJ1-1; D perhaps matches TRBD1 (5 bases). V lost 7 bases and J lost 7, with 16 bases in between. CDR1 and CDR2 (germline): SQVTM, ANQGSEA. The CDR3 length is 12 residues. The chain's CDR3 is CSGARGANEAFF. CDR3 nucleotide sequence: TGCAGCGGGGCGAGAGGGGCCAATGAAGCTTTCTTT.

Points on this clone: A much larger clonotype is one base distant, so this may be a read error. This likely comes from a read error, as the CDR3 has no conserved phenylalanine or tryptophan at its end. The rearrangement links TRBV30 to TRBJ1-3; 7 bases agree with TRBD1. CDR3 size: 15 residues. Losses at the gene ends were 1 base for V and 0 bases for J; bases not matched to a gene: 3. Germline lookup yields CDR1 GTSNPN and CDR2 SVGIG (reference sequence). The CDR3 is CAWSGQGYSGNTIYL. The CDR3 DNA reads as TGTGCCTGGAGTGGACAGGGTTACTCTGGAAACACCATATATCTT.

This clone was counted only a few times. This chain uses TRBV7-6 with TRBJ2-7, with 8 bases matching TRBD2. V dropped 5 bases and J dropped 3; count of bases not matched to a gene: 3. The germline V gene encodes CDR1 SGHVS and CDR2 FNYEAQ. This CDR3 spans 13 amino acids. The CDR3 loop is CASSPRGGYEQYF. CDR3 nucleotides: TGTGCCAGCAGCCCCCGGGGGGGCTACGAGCAGTACTTC.

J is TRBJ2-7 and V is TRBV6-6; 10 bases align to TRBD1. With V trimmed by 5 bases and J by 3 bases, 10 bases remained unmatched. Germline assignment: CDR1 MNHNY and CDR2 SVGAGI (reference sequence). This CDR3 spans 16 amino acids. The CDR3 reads CASSQGDRGNFYEQYF. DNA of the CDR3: TGTGCCAGCAGTCAGGGGGACAGGGGAAACTTCTACGAGCAGTACTTC.

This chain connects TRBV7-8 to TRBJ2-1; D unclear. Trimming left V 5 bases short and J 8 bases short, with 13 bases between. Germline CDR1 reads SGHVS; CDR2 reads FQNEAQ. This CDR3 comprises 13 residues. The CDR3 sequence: CASSPAFGDEQFF. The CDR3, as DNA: TGTGCCAGCAGCCCAGCGTTTGGGGATGAGCAGTTCTTC. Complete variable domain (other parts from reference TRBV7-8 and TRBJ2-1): GAGVSQSPRYKVAKRGQDVALRCDPISGHVSLFWYQQALGQGPEFLTYFQNEAQLDKSGLPSDRFFAERPEGSVSTLKIQRTQQEDSAVYLCASSPAFGDEQFFGPGTRLTVL.

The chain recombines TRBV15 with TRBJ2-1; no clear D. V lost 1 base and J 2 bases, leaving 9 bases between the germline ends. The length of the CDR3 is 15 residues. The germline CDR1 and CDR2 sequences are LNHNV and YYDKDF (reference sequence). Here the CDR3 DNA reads TGTGCCACCAGCAGAGTAGGTAGGCCCTACAATGAGCAGTTCTTC. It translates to CATSRVGRPYNEQFF.

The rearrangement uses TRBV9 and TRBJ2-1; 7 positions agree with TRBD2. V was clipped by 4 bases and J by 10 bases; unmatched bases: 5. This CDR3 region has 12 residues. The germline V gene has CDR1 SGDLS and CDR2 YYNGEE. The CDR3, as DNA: TGTGCCAGCAGCCCTGGGGGGGTGGAGCAGTTCTTC. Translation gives CASSPGGVEQFF.

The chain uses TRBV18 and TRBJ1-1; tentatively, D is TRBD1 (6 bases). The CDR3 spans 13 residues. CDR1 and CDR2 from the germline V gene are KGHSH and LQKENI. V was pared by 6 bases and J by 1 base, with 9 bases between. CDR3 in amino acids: CASSMDRNTEAFF. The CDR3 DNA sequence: TGTGCCAGCTCCATGGACAGGAACACTGAAGCTTTCTTT.

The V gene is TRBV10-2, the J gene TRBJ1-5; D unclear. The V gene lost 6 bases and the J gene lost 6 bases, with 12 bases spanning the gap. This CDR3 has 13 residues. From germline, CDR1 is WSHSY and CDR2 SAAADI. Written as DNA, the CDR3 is TGCGCCAGCAGCCCCCAGCGGAGTCAGCCCCAGCATTTT. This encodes CASSPQRSQPQHF.

The CDR3 DNA reads TGTGCCAGTAGTATGAGGGGGAACTATGGCTACACCTTC. Amino acid sequence: CASSMRGNYGYTF. J is TRBJ1-2 and V is TRBV19; TRBD1 is a possible D gene (6 bases). The CDR3 totals 13 residues. Trimming took 3 bases from V and 2 from J, leaving 7 bases between them. Germline loops: CDR1 LNHDA, CDR2 SQIVND (reference sequence).

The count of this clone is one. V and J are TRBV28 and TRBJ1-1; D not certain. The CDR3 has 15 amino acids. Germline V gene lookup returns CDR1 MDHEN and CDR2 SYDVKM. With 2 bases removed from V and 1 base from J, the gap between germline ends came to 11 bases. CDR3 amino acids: CASSLAPPTNTEAFF. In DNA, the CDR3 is TGTGCCAGCAGTTTAGCCCCTCCCACGAACACTGAAGCTTTCTTT.

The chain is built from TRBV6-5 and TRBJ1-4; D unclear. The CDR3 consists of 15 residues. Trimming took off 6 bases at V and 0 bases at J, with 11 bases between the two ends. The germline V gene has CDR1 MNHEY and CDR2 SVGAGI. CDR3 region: CASSPQLATNEKLFF. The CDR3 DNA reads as TGTGCCAGCAGCCCCCAGCTTGCAACTAATGAAAAACTGTTTTTT.

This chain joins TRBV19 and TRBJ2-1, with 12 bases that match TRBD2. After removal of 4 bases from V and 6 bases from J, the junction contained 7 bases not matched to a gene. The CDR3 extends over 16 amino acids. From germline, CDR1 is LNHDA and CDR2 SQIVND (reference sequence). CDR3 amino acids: CASSTRTSGNPNEQFF. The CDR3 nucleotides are TGTGCCAGTAGTACTCGGACTAGCGGGAATCCCAATGAGCAGTTCTTC. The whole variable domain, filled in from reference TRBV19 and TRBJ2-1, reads DGGITQSPKYLFRKEGQNVTLSCEQNLNHDAMYWYRQDPGQGLRLIYYSQIVNDFQKGDIAEGYSVSREKKESFPLTVTSAQKNPTAFYLCASSTRTSGNPNEQFFGPGTRLTVL.

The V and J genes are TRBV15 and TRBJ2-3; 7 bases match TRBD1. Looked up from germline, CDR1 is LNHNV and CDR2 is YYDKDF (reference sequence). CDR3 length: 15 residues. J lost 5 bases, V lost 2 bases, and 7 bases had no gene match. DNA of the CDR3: TGTGCCACCAGCAGACGAGGGGGCTATGAAGATACGCAGTATTTT. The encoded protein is CATSRRGGYEDTQYF.

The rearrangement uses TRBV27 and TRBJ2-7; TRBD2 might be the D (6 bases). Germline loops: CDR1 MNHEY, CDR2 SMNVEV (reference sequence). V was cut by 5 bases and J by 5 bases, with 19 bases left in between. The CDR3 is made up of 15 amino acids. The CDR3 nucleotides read TGTGCCAGCAGTCCTCGACTAGTTACATCCCACGAGCAGTACTTC. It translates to CASSPRLVTSHEQYF.

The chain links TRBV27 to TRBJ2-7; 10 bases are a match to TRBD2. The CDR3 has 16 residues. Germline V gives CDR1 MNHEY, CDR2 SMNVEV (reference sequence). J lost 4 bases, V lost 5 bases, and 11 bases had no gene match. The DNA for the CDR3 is TGTGCCAGCAGTCCGGGACTAGCGCGACCCGAGTACGAGCAGTACTTC. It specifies CASSPGLARPEYEQYF.